Listed here are 28 T cell receptor beta chains from one sample, sequenced in a study of cytomegalovirus exposure and HLA in healthy donors. Primers: 60 Vbeta forward and 13 Jbeta reverse. Clones were read by immunoSEQ multiplex PCR, and TCRdb kept only the in-frame ones, dropping some. The table records 100,000 to 140,000 clones, about 74% of them present only once. Sequenced material: PBMCs. The receptors derive from a woman in her thirties or forties in good health and CMV-seropositive.

This chain uses TRBV15 with TRBJ2-2, with TRBD1 matching 10 bases. The CDR3 has 17 residues. Per germline, CDR1 LNHNV and CDR2 YYDKDF (reference sequence). With V trimmed by 3 bases and J by 6 bases, 10 bases remained unmatched. In DNA form, the CDR3 reads TGTGCCACCAGCAGTCCCCGAGGGACAGGGGCGGCCGGGGAGCTGTTTTTT. This sequence encodes CATSSPRGTGAAGELFF.

The chain links TRBV9 to TRBJ2-5, with D perhaps matching TRBD2 (6 bases). V was pared by 0 bases and J by 4 bases, with 13 bases between. The CDR3 has 15 residues. Germline V gene lookup returns CDR1 SGDLS and CDR2 YYNGEE. The DNA of the CDR3 is TGTGCCAGCAGCGTAGCCGAGGGAGGCGGAGAGACCCAGTACTTC. This encodes CASSVAEGGGETQYF.

The chain combines TRBV30 with TRBJ1-1; D is unclear. The CDR3 length is 11 residues. V lost 0 bases to trimming and J lost 4 bases, with 3 bases between them. The V gene's germline CDR1 is GTSNPN and CDR2 SVGIG (reference sequence). The CDR3 DNA follows: TGTGCCTGGAGTGTCAGCACTGAAGCTTTCTTT. It translates to CAWSVSTEAFF. The variable domain in full, with the rest retrieved from reference TRBV30 and TRBJ1-1, is SQTIHQWPATLVQPVGSPLSLECTVEGTSNPNLYWYRQAAGRGLQLLFYSVGIGQISSEVPQNLSASRPQDRQFILSSKKLLLSDSGFYLCAWSVSTEAFFGQGTRLTVV.

The chain carries TRBV9 and TRBJ2-1; TRBD2 matches 8 bases. CDR3 size: 16 residues. Per the germline V gene, CDR1 is SGDLS and CDR2 is YYNGEE. Trimming took 2 bases from V and 0 from J; bases not matched to a gene: 4. In DNA, the CDR3 is TGTGCCAGCAGCGTGGGACTAGGGAGCTCCTACAATGAGCAGTTCTTC. It translates to CASSVGLGSSYNEQFF.

The CDR3 sequence: CASRGQGARSSYEQYF. The DNA of the CDR3 is TGCGCCAGCAGGGGACAGGGGGCTAGGAGCTCCTACGAGCAGTACTTC. The V gene is TRBV10-2, the J gene TRBJ2-7; 12 bases match TRBD1. From germline, CDR1 is WSHSY and CDR2 SAAADI. J was trimmed by 0 bases and V by 6 bases; bases with no gene match: 6. This CDR3 has 16 residues.

The chain recombines TRBV5-1 with TRBJ2-3; 9 positions agree with TRBD2. Germline loops: CDR1 SGHRS, CDR2 YFSETQ. The CDR3 is 17 residues long. The trim removed 1 base at V and 1 base at J, leaving 7 bases unmatched. The CDR3 bases are TGCGCCAGCAGCTTGTTATATGAGCGGGGGGGCACAGATACGCAGTATTTT. Its translation: CASSLLYERGGTDTQYF.

A remark on this clone: Other DNA sequences of this sample code for an identical CDR3. The genes are TRBV5-6 and TRBJ2-7, with D possibly TRBD1 on 6 matching bases. Germline V gene data show CDR1 as SGHDT and CDR2 as YYEEEE. The CDR3 has 14 residues. The ends were cut back, 5 bases at V and 0 bases at J, with 12 bases in the middle. The CDR3 spells CASRIAGASYEQYF. CDR3 sequence (DNA): TGTGCCAGCAGGATTGCAGGGGCCTCCTACGAGCAGTACTTC.

The CDR3, as DNA: TGTGCCAGCAGACCCAGCGGGGGGCCCGGAGATACGCAGTATTTT. Its protein is CASRPSGGPGDTQYF. This rearrangement joins TRBV6-5 to TRBJ2-3; 9 positions match TRBD2. J lost 5 bases, V lost 6 bases, and 9 bases had no gene match. CDR3 length equals 15 residues. Germline lookup yields CDR1 MNHEY and CDR2 SVGAGI.

This clone has just a few counts. The CDR3 loop reads CASSPAGMYNEQFF. The CDR3 DNA reads TGCGCCAGCAGCCCTGCAGGGATGTACAATGAGCAGTTCTTC. The gene calls are TRBV5-1 and TRBJ2-1, with D perhaps TRBD1 (5 bases). Per the germline V gene, CDR1 is SGHRS and CDR2 is YFSETQ. This CDR3 is built from 14 residues. V lost 4 bases to trimming and J lost 4 bases, with 12 bases between them.

This clone was seen a few times. This chain uses TRBV27 with TRBJ1-1; D uncertain. Germline values: CDR1 MNHEY, CDR2 SMNVEV (reference sequence). CDR3 length equals 14 residues. CDR3 in amino acids: CASRRSVLNTEAFF. As DNA, the CDR3 is TGTGCTTCCCGTCGGTCCGTTCTGAACACTGAAGCTTTCTTT.

The chain carries TRBV6-5 and TRBJ1-2, with 7 nucleotides matching TRBD1. This CDR3 contains 13 residues. Germline V gene sequence: CDR1 MNHEY, CDR2 SVGAGI. V was clipped by 5 bases and J by 3 bases; unmatched bases: 3. As DNA, the CDR3 is TGTGCCAGCAGTCCTGACAGGGACTATGGCTACACCTTC. Amino acids: CASSPDRDYGYTF.

The gene calls are TRBV29-1 and TRBJ1-2, with D possibly matching TRBD1 (6 bases). This CDR3 contains 11 residues. Between the trimmed V and J ends, which lost 6 bases and 8 bases, there was a span of 13 bases. Germline CDR1 reads SQVTM; CDR2 reads ANQGSEA. Here the CDR3 reads CSVIGGAGYTF. Here the CDR3 DNA reads TGCAGCGTCATTGGGGGGGCGGGCTACACCTTC.

The chain carries TRBV29-1 and TRBJ2-1; TRBD1 is a possible D gene (5 bases). Germline values: CDR1 SQVTM, CDR2 ANQGSEA. V shed 4 bases and J shed 4 bases, with 5 bases lying between them. The CDR3 sequence is 11 residues long. CDR3 sequence: CSVGQYNEQFF. As DNA, the CDR3 is TGCAGCGTTGGACAGTACAATGAGCAGTTCTTC.

The chain has TRBV4-3 and TRBJ2-7, with D possibly TRBD1 on 5 matching bases. V lost 0 bases, J lost 4 bases, and 7 bases lay in between. CDR1 and CDR2 (germline): LGHNA, YSLEER. There are 13 residues in the CDR3. CDR3 coding DNA: TGCGCCAGCAGCCAAGATCAGGGTTACGAGCAGTACTTC. Protein product: CASSQDQGYEQYF.

The CDR3, as DNA: TGTGCCAGTAGCTCTTCAGGGGGTAGCAATCAGCCCCAGCATTTT. It codes for CASSSSGGSNQPQHF. The chain combines TRBV19 with TRBJ1-5; the match to TRBD1 covers 7 bases. The CDR3 runs to 15 residues. CDR1 is LNHDA and CDR2 is SQIVND in the germline V gene (reference sequence). Germline trimming cut 6 bases from V and 0 bases from J; bases unmatched to any gene: 5. The full variable domain, completed using reference TRBV19 and TRBJ1-5, is DGGITQSPKYLFRKEGQNVTLSCEQNLNHDAMYWYRQDPGQGLRLIYYSQIVNDFQKGDIAEGYSVSREKKESFPLTVTSAQKNPTAFYLCASSSSGGSNQPQHFGDGTRLSIL.

The chain employs TRBV6-5 and TRBJ2-7, with 8 bases fitting TRBD1. V lost 4 bases to trimming and J lost 2 bases; unmatched junction nucleotides: 7. CDR3 length: 15 residues. Germline assignment: CDR1 MNHEY and CDR2 SVGAGI. As DNA, the CDR3 is TGTGCCAGCAGTTCAGACAGGGGACATACCTACGAGCAGTACTTC. Its translation: CASSSDRGHTYEQYF.

The chain uses TRBV30 and TRBJ2-5; 7 nucleotides align to TRBD1. The CDR3 runs 13 residues. V lost 6 bases to trimming and J lost 0 bases; unmatched junction nucleotides: 4. CDR1 GTSNPN and CDR2 SVGIG come from the germline V gene (reference sequence). This chain's CDR3 is CACSTGHQETQYF. The DNA for the CDR3 is TGTGCCTGCTCGACAGGGCACCAAGAGACCCAGTACTTC.

This clone was observed a few times. The CDR3: CASRPGQLRYEQYF. In nucleotides, the CDR3 is TGTGCCAGCAGACCGGGACAGCTACGCTACGAGCAGTACTTC. This chain joins TRBV27 and TRBJ2-7; 7 bases align to TRBD1. The germline V gene has CDR1 MNHEY and CDR2 SMNVEV (reference sequence). The J segment lost 3 bases and the V segment lost 6 bases, leaving 8 bases of the junction unmatched. This CDR3 comprises 14 residues.

This clone occurred a few times. The V and J genes are TRBV7-2 and TRBJ1-4, with D possibly matching TRBD1 (6 bases). CDR1 is SGHTA and CDR2 is FQGNSA in the germline V gene. Trimming removed 5 bases at V and 5 bases at J, with 15 bases between. This CDR3 is 15 amino acids long. The CDR3 spells CASSIQGRGNEKLFF. The CDR3 DNA reads as TGTGCCAGCAGCATTCAGGGGAGGGGAAATGAAAAACTGTTTTTT.

V and J are TRBV9 and TRBJ1-4; D possibly corresponds to TRBD1 (5 bases). V lost 4 bases and J 4 bases, leaving 14 bases between the germline ends. The CDR3 consists of 15 residues. Germline values: CDR1 SGDLS, CDR2 YYNGEE. The chain's CDR3 is CASSPGAGNNEKLFF. DNA for the CDR3: TGTGCCAGCAGCCCTGGGGCAGGCAATAATGAAAAACTGTTTTTT.

V gene TRBV29-1 combines with J gene TRBJ1-1; D is possibly TRBD1 (5 bases). The germline gives CDR1 SQVTM, CDR2 ANQGSEA. The CDR3 sequence is 12 residues long. Trimming pared 4 bases from V and 1 base from J, leaving 7 bases between. For the CDR3, the DNA is TGCAGCGTTGGGAGGGGGAACACTGAAGCTTTCTTT. Residues: CSVGRGNTEAFF.

In this sample, this clone turned up a few times. V and J are TRBV13 and TRBJ1-5; D not certain. The germline CDR1 and CDR2 sequences are PRHDT and FYEKMQ (reference sequence). The V end lost 3 bases, the J end lost 5 bases, and 5 bases lay between the germline ends. The CDR3 sequence is 12 residues long. CDR3 sequence reads: CASSLRDQPQHF. The CDR3 DNA reads as TGTGCCAGCAGCTTGAGGGATCAGCCCCAGCATTTT.

The chain combines TRBV7-3 with TRBJ2-1, with 9 bases identical to TRBD2. This CDR3 has 18 residues. V lost 4 bases to trimming and J lost 5 bases; unmatched junction nucleotides: 15. From germline, CDR1 is SGHTA and CDR2 FQGTGA. CDR3 region: CASSSFIGVAGDNNEQFF. CDR3 coding DNA: TGTGCCAGCAGCTCCTTTATTGGGGTAGCGGGGGACAACAATGAGCAGTTCTTC.

In its sample, this clone was seen a few times. The chain carries TRBV5-1 and TRBJ1-2, with 7 bases fitting TRBD1. In germline, CDR1 is SGHRS, CDR2 YFSETQ. The V and J ends lost 4 bases and 2 bases, in that order; junction bases with no gene match: 2. The CDR3 has 13 residues. DNA of the CDR3: TGCGCCAGCAGCGAACAGGGGAACTATGGCTACACCTTC. Residues: CASSEQGNYGYTF.

The chain uses TRBV5-1 and TRBJ1-1, with 7 bases aligning to TRBD1. CDR1 SGHRS and CDR2 YFSETQ come from the germline V gene. V trimming: 4 bases; J trimming: 1 base; junction bases outside the gene matches: 4. This CDR3 region has 14 residues. Here the CDR3 reads CASSLGQPNTEAFF. The CDR3 DNA sequence: TGCGCCAGCAGCCTGGGACAGCCGAACACTGAAGCTTTCTTT.

This clone was observed a handful of times. The V gene is TRBV28, the J gene TRBJ1-4; 7 bases map to TRBD1. The germline V gene has CDR1 MDHEN and CDR2 SYDVKM. The CDR3 has 15 residues. The ends lost 7 bases at V and 8 bases at J; junction bases unmatched: 13. The CDR3 nucleotides read TGTGCCAGCACCCCCACCGGGACAGTCAGGGAAAAACTGTTTTTT. Translated, it gives CASTPTGTVREKLFF.

This clone was observed a few times. V gene TRBV11-2 combines with J gene TRBJ1-6, with TRBD1 as a possible D gene (5 bases). From germline, CDR1 is SGHAT and CDR2 FQNNGV. V dropped 4 bases and J dropped 7 bases, with 8 bases sitting between them. This CDR3 has 13 residues. The CDR3 loop is CASSSTENSPLHF. CDR3 sequence (DNA): TGTGCCAGCAGCTCGACAGAGAATTCACCCCTCCACTTT. Full variable domain (missing parts from reference TRBV11-2 and TRBJ1-6): EAGVAQSPRYKIIEKRQSVAFWCNPISGHATLYWYQQILGQGPKLLIQFQNNGVVDDSQLPKDRFSAERLKGVDSTLKIQPAKLEDSAVYLCASSSTENSPLHFGNGTRLTVT.

This chain connects TRBV9 to TRBJ1-1, with TRBD1 identical over 10 bases. Germline V lookup: CDR1 SGDLS, CDR2 YYNGEE. This CDR3 region has 12 residues. The V and J ends lost 2 bases and 12 bases, in that order; junction bases with no gene match: 4. The CDR3 coding sequence is TGTGCCAGCAGCGTGGGACAGGGGCCGACTTTCTTT. Its translation is CASSVGQGPTFF.